This TCR beta chain appears in the sequencing data of a study of T-cell memory formation after mild COVID-19. 5'RACE primed at constant segments yielded TCR alpha and TCR beta cDNA libraries bearing sample barcodes and UMIs. TCRdb re-called the 5' RACE reads through MiXCR, storing one row per CDR3 protein. The data show around 90,000 distinct CDR3 sequences, approximately 15% seen once. The CDR3 length is 14 residues. V lost 5 bases to trimming and J lost 3 bases; unmatched junction nucleotides: 2. Per the germline V gene, CDR1 is SGHTA and CDR2 is FQGTGA. This rearrangement joins TRBV7-3 to TRBJ2-2; 8 nucleotides line up with TRBD1. The clonotype was recovered from a young man who had mild COVID-19 (a few samples of this study predate the infection). Cell type and time point are not known. The sample consisted of PBMCs or a T cell subset sorted from them (not recorded which). The CDR3 DNA is TGTGCCAGCAGCCCGACAGGGGACACCGGGGAGCTGTTTTTT. It is translated as CASSPTGDTGELFF.